This record concerns one TCR beta chain sequence. Per the germline V gene, CDR1 is SEHNR and CDR2 is FQNEAQ (reference sequence). The CDR3 contains 16 residues. J lost 5 bases, V lost 5 bases, and 15 bases had no gene match. This entry comes from a study of long-term antiretroviral therapy in people with HIV. At the survey level, the v3.0 immunoSEQ assay was run. Using immunoSEQ multiplex PCR, the repertoire was profiled, and TCRdb retains in-frame clones only, with some absent. The table has 25,000 to 35,000 clones, over 90% seen once. The clonotype comes from a woman aged 40 to 50 with HIV. The rearrangement uses TRBV7-9 and TRBJ2-7; 7 bases fit TRBD1. Sequenced material: unsorted PBMCs, taken approximately 6.3 years after starting antiretroviral therapy. CDR3 DNA: TGTGCCAGCAGCCCTTATACAGGGGTTTTAGGGAACGAGCAGTACTTC. Translation: CASSPYTGVLGNEQYF.